This T cell receptor beta chain was captured in a study of T cells after yellow fever vaccination. Findings and caveats of the study: Bulk-population clonotypes that are abundant could appear as contaminants in FACS-sorted repertoires. Booster samples showed a return of most primary-vaccination clones (under 98% CD4, around 88% CD8).

In this sample, this clonotype turned up a few times. Its antigen remains unidentified. 5'RACE template switching produced TCR cDNA carrying a universal primer site and UMIs. TCRdb recomputed calls from the 5' RACE reads with MiXCR, one row per CDR3 protein. The data contain about 320,000 distinct CDR3 sequences, roughly 10% of them singletons. Germline-derived CDR1 and CDR2 are SGHRS and YFSETQ. This CDR3 has 16 residues. The trim removed 0 bases at V and 6 bases at J, leaving 6 bases unmatched. The TCR comes from a man between 18 and 35 years old who received the YFV17D yellow fever vaccine. The chain joins TRBV5-1 to TRBJ2-1, with TRBD2 identical over 10 bases. The material sequenced was CD4+ T cells sorted from PBMCs, taken 45 days after the yellow fever booster vaccination. The CDR3 spells CASSLDSGGAFNEQFF. The CDR3 DNA is TGCGCCAGCAGCTTGGACAGCGGGGGGGCCTTCAATGAGCAGTTCTTC.